The 22 T cell receptor beta chains listed next were all sequenced from one sample in a study of T cells expressing NK-cell markers. TCRdb derives one entry per CDR3 protein from the 5' RACE reads, leaving out DNA. The sample's table shows about 430,000 distinct CDR3 sequences. The material sequenced was blood T cells: a sorted CD56 or NKG2C T cell subset, CD4+ or CD8+ T cells, or bulk PBMC T cells (not recorded which). These receptor sequences come from a woman aged 45-65 years in good health.

The chain has TRBV12-3 or TRBV12-4 and TRBJ2-1; TCRdb's D gene call, TRBD2, goes unchecked for lack of DNA. This CDR3 region has 19 residues. CDR3 sequence reads: CASSRPGLAGMSSYNEQFF.

The V gene is TRBV24-1, the J gene TRBJ2-1; TCRdb selects TRBD2, and the lack of DNA leaves this call unchecked. CDR3 size: 17 residues. Germline loops: CDR1 KGHDR, CDR2 SFDVKD. The CDR3 is CATSDPSGAGGSNEQFF.

This chain joins TRBV20-1 and TRBJ1-6. The CDR3 spans 13 residues. CDR1 DFQATT and CDR2 SNEGSKA come from the germline V gene (reference sequence). The CDR3 loop is CSASTAGLSPLHF.

V is TRBV3-1 and J is TRBJ2-3; without DNA, the TCRdb call of TRBD1 cannot be checked. This CDR3 is 17 amino acids long. CDR1 and CDR2 (germline): LGHDT, YNNKEL (reference sequence). The CDR3 loop reads CASSRRRPKPGVDTQYF.

This sequence joins TRBV20-1 and TRBJ1-2. Looked up from germline, CDR1 is DFQATT and CDR2 is SNEGSKA (reference sequence). The CDR3 totals 12 residues. The CDR3 sequence: CSALIRGEGYTF.

This chain links TRBV5-5 with TRBJ2-1; lacking DNA, the TRBD1 call made by TCRdb goes unchecked. The CDR3 extends over 15 amino acids. Germline loops: CDR1 SGHKS, CDR2 YYEKEE (reference sequence). The CDR3 protein is CASSLYPGGINEQFF.

This chain joins TRBV29-1 and TRBJ2-1; checking the TCRdb D call of TRBD2 is not possible without DNA. This CDR3 is 14 amino acids long. CDR1 and CDR2 from the germline V gene are SQVTM and ANQGSEA. The CDR3: CSVGGSGTYNEQFF.

The chain links TRBV6-2 or TRBV6-3 to TRBJ1-2; TCRdb names TRBD1, which stays unverified in the absence of DNA. The CDR3 length is 13 residues. Germline V gene data show CDR1 as MNHEY and CDR2 as SVGEGT. This CDR3 is CASSRPDSIGYTF.

The V and J genes are TRBV20-1 and TRBJ1-1. The CDR3 is 15 residues long. Germline V gene lookup returns CDR1 DFQATT and CDR2 SNEGSKA (reference sequence). The CDR3 spells CSALGVRRVNTEAFF.

The chain's CDR3 is CASSPRPPKNTEAFF. The genes are TRBV6-1 and TRBJ1-1; TCRdb lists TRBD1, though no DNA is available to test this call. This CDR3 has 15 amino acids. CDR1 and CDR2 (germline): MNHNS, SASEGT.

J is TRBJ2-1 and V is TRBV10-3; absent DNA, TCRdb's TRBD1 call cannot be checked. Germline assignment: CDR1 ENHRY and CDR2 SYGVKD. The CDR3 has 12 amino acids. The CDR3 loop reads CATEGANNEQFF.

The chain has TRBV27 and TRBJ2-4; TCRdb calls TRBD1, which cannot be checked without DNA. The V gene's germline CDR1 is MNHEY and CDR2 SMNVEV (reference sequence). The CDR3 has 15 amino acids. The CDR3 region is CASSFLGQGKNIQYF.

The chain links TRBV9 to TRBJ2-3; with no DNA, the TCRdb D assignment of TRBD1 cannot be verified. There are 13 residues in the CDR3. Germline-derived CDR1 and CDR2 are SGDLS and YYNGEE. CDR3 residues: CASSVGGADTQYF.

The chain joins TRBV3-1 to TRBJ2-1; the TRBD2 assignment by TCRdb is unverifiable without DNA. Germline CDR1 and CDR2: LGHDT and YNNKEL (reference sequence). CDR3 length equals 16 residues. The CDR3: CASSPELAGDDNEQFF.

This chain joins TRBV7-2 and TRBJ1-2; TCRdb indicates TRBD1, and absent DNA this call remains unverified. In germline, CDR1 is SGHTA, CDR2 FQGNSA. The CDR3 sequence is 12 residues long. The chain's CDR3 is CASSPTGQHYTF.

The chain combines TRBV12-3 or TRBV12-4 with TRBJ2-5; TCRdb proposes TRBD1, but this gene call is untestable without DNA. This CDR3 comprises 16 residues. The CDR3 spells CASSLRQGVDVETQYF.

The rearrangement uses TRBV15 and TRBJ2-5; checking the TCRdb D call of TRBD1 is not possible without DNA. CDR1 is LNHNV and CDR2 is YYDKDF in the germline V gene (reference sequence). CDR3 length: 14 amino acids. CDR3 region: CATSRTGAGETQYF.

The V call is TRBV5-6, the J call TRBJ2-5; TCRdb designates TRBD2, a call that cannot be tested without DNA. The germline V gene encodes CDR1 SGHDT and CDR2 YYEEEE. The CDR3 extends over 14 amino acids. CDR3 residues: CASSKGLVEETQYF.

V is TRBV4-1 and J is TRBJ2-1; TCRdb reports TRBD2, a call that lacks DNA to check it against. In germline, CDR1 is MGHRA, CDR2 YSYEKL. The CDR3 is 13 residues long. The CDR3: CASSQGLAGEQFF.

V usage is TRBV11-3 and J usage is TRBJ2-1; without DNA, the TCRdb call of TRBD2 cannot be checked. Per germline, CDR1 SGHNT and CDR2 YENEEA. This CDR3 contains 16 residues. CDR3 amino acids: CASSLGRERSYNEQFF.

The genes are TRBV4-1 and TRBJ2-1; TCRdb outputs TRBD2, but without DNA this stays unchecked. The CDR3 is 16 residues long. Germline V gives CDR1 MGHRA, CDR2 YSYEKL. CDR3 protein: CASSQDRSGRFNEQFF.

The chain combines TRBV5-1 with TRBJ2-1; lacking DNA, the TRBD2 call made by TCRdb goes unchecked. CDR3 length: 13 amino acids. Germline V CDR1 and CDR2: SGHRS, YFSETQ. The CDR3 reads CASSPGTNNEQFF.